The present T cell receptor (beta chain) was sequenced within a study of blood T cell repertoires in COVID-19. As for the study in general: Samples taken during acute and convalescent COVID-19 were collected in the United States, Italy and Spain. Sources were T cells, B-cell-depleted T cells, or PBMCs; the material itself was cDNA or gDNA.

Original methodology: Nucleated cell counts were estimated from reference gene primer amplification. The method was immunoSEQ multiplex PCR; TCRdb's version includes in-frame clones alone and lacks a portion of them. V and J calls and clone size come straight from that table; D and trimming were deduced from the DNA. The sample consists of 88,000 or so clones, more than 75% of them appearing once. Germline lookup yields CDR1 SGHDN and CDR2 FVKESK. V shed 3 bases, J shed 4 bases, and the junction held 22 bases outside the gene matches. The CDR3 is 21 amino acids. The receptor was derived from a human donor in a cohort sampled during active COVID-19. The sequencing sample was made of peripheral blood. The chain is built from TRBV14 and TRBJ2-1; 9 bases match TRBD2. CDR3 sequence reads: CASSQATSGGRAPGLYNEQFF. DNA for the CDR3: TGTGCCAGCAGCCAGGCCACTAGTGGCGGGAGGGCCCCGGGGCTTTACAATGAGCAGTTCTTC.